This T cell receptor (beta chain) was sequenced in a study of blood T cell repertoires in COVID-19. At the level of the study: Nucleic acid was either cDNA or gDNA, and it came from T cells, B-cell-depleted T cells, or PBMCs.

Some clones are missing from TCRdb's copy, which holds only in-frame ones; the method was immunoSEQ multiplex PCR. The table lists hundreds of thousands of clones, 85% to 90% of them singletons. V was clipped by 7 bases and J by 4 bases, with 13 bases between them. This CDR3 is 13 amino acids long. Germline values: CDR1 LGHDT, CDR2 YNNKEL (reference sequence). The specimen was peripheral blood. V is TRBV3-1 (or the pseudogene TRBV3-2) and J is TRBJ1-2; D uncertain. The clonotype was recovered from a woman in her twenties or thirties with acute or convalescent COVID-19. The CDR3 sequence: CASTPGSSYGYTF. As DNA, the CDR3 is TGTGCCAGCACCCCGGGGTCTAGCTATGGCTACACCTTC.